This TCR beta chain was documented in a study of spatial heterogeneity in lung cancer. Study-level information: The study observed each unique TCR and UMI combination more than ten times on average in raw reads. General study results and limits: Relative to follow-up, resection was when ubiquitous expanded tumor TCRs appeared more in blood.

In its sample, this clonotype was seen many times. Its cognate antigen is unknown. Time point indicated: sample taken at primary tumor resection. Researchers sequenced whole RNA taken from tumor, nontumor lung or frozen PBMC without sorting. TCRdb reanalysed the 5' RACE reads using MiXCR and keeps one entry per CDR3 protein. The sample lists tens of thousands of distinct CDR3 sequences, 4% to 6% occurring once. CDR3 length equals 14 residues. From germline, CDR1 is SGDLS and CDR2 YYNGEE. V was trimmed by 3 bases and J by 4 bases, leaving 13 bases between them. The receptor was isolated from a female donor with early-stage non-small cell lung cancer. The specimen comprised PBMCs, sampled at surgery. The V gene is TRBV9, the J gene TRBJ1-2; perhaps TRBD1 as D (5 bases). DNA of the CDR3: TGTGCCAGCAGCGCCCCCCAAGGGACCTATGGCTACACCTTC. Translating it yields CASSAPQGTYGYTF.